The 13 T cell receptor beta chains below come from one sample, sequenced in a study of blood T cell repertoires in COVID-19. Sequencing was performed with immunoSEQ multiplex PCR; in TCRdb, only in-frame clones are kept and a portion is missing. The sample shows roughly 100,000 clones, approximately 80% of them seen only once. Sequenced sample: peripheral blood. The receptors were sampled from an elderly woman with acute or convalescent COVID-19.

The chain links TRBV18 to TRBJ1-1; D not certain. There are 17 residues in the CDR3. The germline V gene encodes CDR1 KGHSH and CDR2 LQKENI. Trimming shortened V by 2 bases and J by 0 bases, and 16 bases separated the two germline ends. The CDR3 here is CASSPKGGSHMNTEAFF. The CDR3 DNA reads as TGTGCCAGCTCACCAAAGGGAGGATCCCACATGAACACTGAAGCTTTCTTT. Full variable domain (remainder filled in from reference TRBV18 and TRBJ1-1): NAGVMQNPRHLVRRRGQEARLRCSPMKGHSHVYWYRQLPEEGLKFMVYLQKENIIDESGMPKERFSAEFPKEGPSILRIQQVVRGDSAAYFCASSPKGGSHMNTEAFFGQGTRLTVV.

The chain has TRBV12-3 or TRBV12-4 and TRBJ2-5, with a weak D call TRBD2 (5 bases). The CDR3 is 13 amino acids. Trimming cost V 6 bases and J 5 bases, with 13 bases left between them. The CDR3 sequence: CASSPGVTETQYF. For the CDR3, the DNA is TGTGCCAGCAGCCCCGGGGTTACGGAGACCCAGTACTTC.

J is TRBJ1-1 and V is TRBV10-2; possibly TRBD1 for D (6 bases). Germline lookup yields CDR1 WSHSY and CDR2 SAAADI. There are 15 residues in the CDR3. Trimming cost V 6 bases and J 0 bases, with 14 bases left between them. The CDR3 region has the DNA TGCGCCAGCAGCCGGACAGATTCCATGAACACTGAAGCTTTCTTT. Protein sequence: CASSRTDSMNTEAFF.

This clone was seen a few times. CDR3 amino acids: CASSSEVQGIQYF. The CDR3 region has the DNA TGTGCCAGCAGCTCCGAGGTTCAGGGCATTCAGTACTTC. The chain combines TRBV11-3 with TRBJ2-4; D may be TRBD1 (5 bases). CDR3 length equals 13 residues. V gave up 4 bases and J gave up 9 bases, with 13 bases separating them. Germline CDR1 reads SGHNT; CDR2 reads YENEEA.

This clone was seen once. The chain is built from TRBV5-1 and TRBJ2-3, with 9 positions matching TRBD1. The V segment lost 7 bases and the J segment 2 bases; nucleotides outside the gene matches: 8. This CDR3 contains 15 residues. Germline V lookup: CDR1 SGHRS, CDR2 YFSETQ. CDR3 protein: CASQGQGTNTDTQYF. The CDR3 coding sequence is TGCGCCAGCCAAGGACAGGGGACAAACACAGATACGCAGTATTTT. Full variable domain (outside the CDR3, taken from reference TRBV5-1 and TRBJ2-3): KAGVTQTPRYLIKTRGQQVTLSCSPISGHRSVSWYQQTPGQGLQFLFEYFSETQRNKGNFPGRFSGRQFSNSRSEMNVSTLELGDSALYLCASQGQGTNTDTQYFGPGTRLTVL.

The gene calls are TRBV11-2 and TRBJ2-2; the D gene is possibly TRBD1 (6 bases). In germline, CDR1 is SGHAT, CDR2 FQNNGV. This CDR3 spans 16 amino acids. V lost 5 bases and J 0 bases, leaving 13 bases between the germline ends. The CDR3 loop is CASSENRDSNTGELFF. The DNA for the CDR3 is TGTGCCAGCAGCGAGAACAGGGATTCGAACACCGGGGAGCTGTTTTTT.

This sequence joins TRBV2 and TRBJ2-5; 8 positions match TRBD1. With V trimmed by 7 bases and J by 5 bases, 6 bases remained unmatched. CDR1 and CDR2 (germline): SNHLY, FYNNEI. CDR3 length equals 13 residues. CDR3 amino acids: CASKRDRPETQYF. The CDR3 bases are TGTGCCAGCAAAAGGGACAGGCCGGAGACCCAGTACTTC.

The CDR3 protein is CASKQWNEKLFF. DNA for the CDR3: TGTGCCAGTAAACAGTGGAATGAAAAACTGTTTTTT. The chain combines TRBV19 with TRBJ1-4; D uncertain. Trimming shortened V by 7 bases and J by 5 bases, and 8 bases separated the two germline ends. CDR1 and CDR2 (germline): LNHDA, SQIVND (reference sequence). The CDR3 sequence is 12 residues long.

CDR3 region: CASSYESSGRDTQYF. For the CDR3, the DNA is TGTGCCAGCAGTTACGAGTCTAGCGGGAGGGATACGCAGTATTTT. The chain has TRBV6-5 and TRBJ2-3, with TRBD2 identical over 11 bases. This CDR3 spans 15 amino acids. Germline CDR1 is MNHEY and CDR2 is SVGAGI. Trimming took 2 bases from V and 6 from J; bases not matched to a gene: 4.

The genes are TRBV5-1 and TRBJ1-2, with 9 nucleotides matching TRBD1. V lost 1 base, J lost 8 bases, and 3 bases stayed unmatched. This CDR3 spans 13 amino acids. Germline V gene sequence: CDR1 SGHRS, CDR2 YFSETQ. The CDR3 DNA reads as TGCGCCAGCAGCTTGCGGACAGGGGTAGGCTACACCTTC. Protein product: CASSLRTGVGYTF.

This chain links TRBV28 with TRBJ2-6; TRBD1 agrees at 9 bases. After removal of 6 bases from V and 0 bases from J, the junction contained 9 bases not matched to a gene. The CDR3 is made up of 18 amino acids. The V gene's germline CDR1 is MDHEN and CDR2 SYDVKM. CDR3 bases: TGTGCCAGCAGCCCCCTGGGGACAGGGTCCTCTGGGGCCAACGTCCTGACTTTC. Translated: CASSPLGTGSSGANVLTF. Using reference TRBV28 and TRBJ2-6 for the parts outside the CDR3, the full variable domain is DVKVTQSSRYLVKRTGEKVFLECVQDMDHENMFWYRQDPGLGLRLIYFSYDVKMKEKGDIPEGYSVSREKKERFSLILESASTNQTSMYLCASSPLGTGSSGANVLTFGAGSRLTVL.

This chain uses TRBV19 with TRBJ2-1; 16 bases are a match to TRBD2. Germline CDR1 and CDR2: LNHDA and SQIVND (reference sequence). The CDR3 extends over 16 amino acids. V lost 9 bases to trimming and J lost 8 bases; unmatched junction nucleotides: 10. CDR3 coding DNA: TGTGCCAGCTCTACGGGACTAGCGGGAGGGCGCTATGAGCAGTTCTTC. This encodes CASSTGLAGGRYEQFF.

CDR3 nucleotide sequence: TGTGCCAGCAGACCTCAGGGTACTGAGCAGTTCTTC. It translates to CASRPQGTEQFF. The chain has TRBV6-2 or TRBV6-3 and TRBJ2-1; a weak D match, TRBD1 (5 bases). Germline V CDR1 and CDR2: MNHEY, SVGEGT. Trimming removed 6 bases at V and 9 bases at J, with 12 bases between. CDR3 size: 12 residues.